The 10 T cell receptor beta chains given below trace back to one sample, sequenced in a study of T cells in women clearing cervical HPV infection. TCRdb's table, derived via immunoSEQ multiplex PCR, lists solely in-frame clones and lacks some. The sample table sets out about 30,000 clones. Specimen: blood buffy coat. The receptors stem from a woman aged 18-69 years with a cervical HPV16 infection that either progressed to CIN3+ or cleared (not recorded which).

Concerning this clone: The CDR3 goes on 3 residues after the read ends, and that part is filled in from the germline J gene. The V and J genes are TRBV6-4 and TRBJ2-1; 8 bases match TRBD2. Germline V gene sequence: CDR1 MRHNA, CDR2 SNTAGT. V was clipped by 8 bases and J by 8 bases; unmatched bases: 17. This CDR3 has 16 amino acids. The CDR3 region is CASPPTTGGGLDEQFF. CDR3 DNA, as far as it was read: TGTGCCAGCCCCCCTACCACGGGGGGGGGCTTGGATGAG.

In regard to this clone: The read terminates 3 residues ahead of where the CDR3 ends, so the germline J gene completes it. This chain connects TRBV12-3 or TRBV12-4 to TRBJ2-5, with TRBD2 matching over 8 bases. Trimming removed 5 bases from V and 1 base from J; junction bases left unmatched: 6. CDR3 size: 15 residues. The chain's CDR3 is CASSLPAGAQETQYF. The CDR3 bases that were read are TGTGCCAGCAGTCTCCCAGCGGGGGCCCAAGAGACC.

About this clone itself: The CDR3 is cut off 3 residues early in the read; its end comes from the germline J gene. This chain joins TRBV2 and TRBJ1-5, with D possibly matching TRBD1 (5 bases). The germline V gene has CDR1 SNHLY and CDR2 FYNNEI. The ends were cut back, 1 base at V and 0 bases at J, with 10 bases in the middle. This CDR3 region has 16 residues. CDR3 DNA, as far as it was read: TGTGCCAGCAGTGAAGGGAGGGGTAATAGCAATCAGCCC. Its translation is CASSEGRGNSNQP. The CDR3 in full is CASSEGRGNSNQPQHF.

About this clone itself: With the read ending 3 residues before the CDR3 end, the germline J gene is used to fill in that end. The chain recombines TRBV5-1 with TRBJ1-2; 10 nucleotides agree with TRBD1. The CDR3 covers 14 residues. Per the germline V gene, CDR1 is SGHRS and CDR2 is YFSETQ. Losses at the gene ends were 0 bases for V and 7 bases for J; bases not matched to a gene: 3. The DNA read from the CDR3 is TGCGCCAGCAGCTTGGGACAGGGGGCGCTTGGC. Translation gives CASSLGQGALG. The entire CDR3 protein reads CASSLGQGALGYTF.

With regard to this clone: From the germline J gene comes the end of the CDR3, since the read stops 3 residues before it. V is TRBV5-1 and J is TRBJ2-7; tentatively, D is TRBD2 (5 bases). Per germline, CDR1 SGHRS and CDR2 YFSETQ. The CDR3 runs 15 residues. Between the trimmed V and J ends, which lost 3 bases and 1 base, there was a span of 14 bases. The DNA read from the CDR3 is TGCGCCAGCAGCTCCGTCGGGGTGCGGTCCTACGAG. This sequence encodes CASSSVGVRSYE. The whole CDR3 protein reads CASSSVGVRSYEQYF.

As regards this clone: The CDR3 end is not reached by the read, which stops 3 residues before it; the germline J gene fills it in. The chain uses TRBV20-1 and TRBJ2-1; 7 nucleotides line up with TRBD1. Trimming cost V 5 bases and J 5 bases; bases outside gene matches: 6. The length of the CDR3 is 13 residues. Looked up from germline, CDR1 is DFQATT and CDR2 is SNEGSKA (reference sequence). Here the CDR3 reads CSADGTAHNEQFF. The CDR3 bases that were read are TGCAGTGCTGACGGGACAGCCCACAATGAG.

Comment on this clone: The observed sequence ends 3 residues before the CDR3 terminus, with the missing tail filled in from the germline J gene. The gene calls are TRBV28 and TRBJ1-5; maybe TRBD1 (5 bases). V lost 3 bases and J lost 2, with 11 bases in between. CDR1 MDHEN and CDR2 SYDVKM come from the germline V gene. The CDR3 consists of 15 residues. The CDR3 protein is CASSFQGLGNQPQHF. CDR3 bases read: TGTGCCAGCAGTTTTCAGGGTTTAGGCAATCAGCCC.

The sequenced CDR3 bases are TGCGCCAGCAGCTTGGGTGACTCAGGGGCCCAAGAGACC. It translates to CASSLGDSGAQET. The full CDR3 protein reads CASSLGDSGAQETQYF. This chain links TRBV5-1 with TRBJ2-5; weak D call: TRBD1 (6 bases). The read falls 3 residues short of the CDR3 end, and the missing part is taken from the germline J gene. The CDR3 consists of 16 residues. From germline, CDR1 is SGHRS and CDR2 YFSETQ. Trimming cost V 0 bases and J 1 base, with 13 bases left between them.

A remark on this clone: With the read ending 3 residues before the CDR3 end, the germline J gene is used to fill in that end. This rearrangement joins TRBV20-1 to TRBJ2-5; 9 nucleotides line up with TRBD1. The length of the CDR3 is 15 residues. V lost 5 bases, J lost 0 bases, and 7 bases stayed unmatched. Germline CDR1 reads DFQATT; CDR2 reads SNEGSKA (reference sequence). The CDR3 sequence: CSAPSGTGNQETQYF. CDR3 bases read: TGCAGTGCTCCCTCCGGGACAGGGAACCAAGAGACC.

CDR3 bases read: TGTGCCAGTAGTCCACGGGACAGGGGGCGAGGTAATCAGCCC. Its protein product is CASSPRDRGRGNQP. The full CDR3 is CASSPRDRGRGNQPQHF. The chain joins TRBV19 to TRBJ1-5, with 12 bases matching TRBD1. The observed sequence ends 3 residues before the CDR3 terminus, with the missing tail filled in from the germline J gene. The germline gives CDR1 LNHDA, CDR2 SQIVND (reference sequence). CDR3 length: 17 residues. J was trimmed by 4 bases and V by 5 bases; bases with no gene match: 9.